This T cell receptor beta chain is from a study of blood T cell repertoires in COVID-19. Study-wide context: Sites across the United States, Italy and Spain contributed samples from acute and convalescent COVID-19. The analysed material was cDNA or gDNA that came from T cells, B-cell-depleted T cells, or PBMCs.

The germline V gene has CDR1 SGHTS and CDR2 YDEGEE. This CDR3 has 16 amino acids. Trimming took off 1 base at V and 3 bases at J, with 16 bases between the two ends. How the authors handled the data: Cell counts per sample came from amplifying reference gene primers. Only in-frame clones appear in the TCRdb table, and some are missing; sequencing was by immunoSEQ multiplex PCR. The V and J calls and the clone size are those of that table, but D and trimming were determined from the DNA. The table lists 50,000 to 55,000 clones, about nine tenths of them singletons. The chain combines TRBV5-8 with TRBJ1-2; D unresolved. This TCR came from a man aged 45-60 years with active COVID-19. The specimen sequenced was peripheral blood. The CDR3 reads CASSLWSQTVDYGYTF. In DNA form, the CDR3 reads TGTGCCAGCAGCTTGTGGTCACAAACCGTGGACTATGGCTACACCTTC.